This TCR beta chain was obtained from a study of vaccination effects on CD4 cells after COVID-19. Assay: immunoSEQ multiplex PCR; the TCRdb copy retains only in-frame clones and omits some. The sample has tens of thousands of clones, approximately 72% seen once. CDR1 MDHEN and CDR2 SYDVKM come from the germline V gene. V was cut by 6 bases and J by 4 bases, with 16 bases left in between. This CDR3 contains 16 residues. Study conclusions and caveats: Infection- and vaccine-induced clones contracted markedly late after vaccination. The vaccine-induced clones of healthy vaccinees included only 1 of 255 that cross-reacted with common cold coronaviruses.

This clone was counted a few times. Its antigen is not identified. With nine to eleven days of culture completed, CD4+ T cells were isolated. At days 3 and 7, half of the medium was exchanged for IL-2 medium. Sequenced material: CD4+ T cells from PBMCs cultured without peptide, taken before COVID-19 vaccination. The source is a human donor who received a COVID-19 vaccine. The genes are TRBV28 and TRBJ1-6, with unresolved D. CDR3 residues: CASSRKWQTYNSPLHF. The CDR3 coding sequence is TGTGCCAGCAGCCGAAAGTGGCAGACTTATAATTCACCCCTCCACTTT.